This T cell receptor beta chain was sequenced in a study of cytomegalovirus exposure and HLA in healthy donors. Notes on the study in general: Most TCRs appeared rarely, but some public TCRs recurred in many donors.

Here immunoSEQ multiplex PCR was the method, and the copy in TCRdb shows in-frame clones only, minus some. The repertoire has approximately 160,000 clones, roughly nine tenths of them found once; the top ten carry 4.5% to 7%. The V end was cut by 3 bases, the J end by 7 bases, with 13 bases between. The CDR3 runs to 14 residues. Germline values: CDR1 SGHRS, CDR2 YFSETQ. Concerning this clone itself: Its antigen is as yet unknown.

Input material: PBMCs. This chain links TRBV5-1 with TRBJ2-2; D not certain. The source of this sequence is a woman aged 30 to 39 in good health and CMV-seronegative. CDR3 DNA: TGCGCCAGCAGCTCCGCCGACATCGTCGGGGAGCTGTTTTTT. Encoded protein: CASSSADIVGELFF.